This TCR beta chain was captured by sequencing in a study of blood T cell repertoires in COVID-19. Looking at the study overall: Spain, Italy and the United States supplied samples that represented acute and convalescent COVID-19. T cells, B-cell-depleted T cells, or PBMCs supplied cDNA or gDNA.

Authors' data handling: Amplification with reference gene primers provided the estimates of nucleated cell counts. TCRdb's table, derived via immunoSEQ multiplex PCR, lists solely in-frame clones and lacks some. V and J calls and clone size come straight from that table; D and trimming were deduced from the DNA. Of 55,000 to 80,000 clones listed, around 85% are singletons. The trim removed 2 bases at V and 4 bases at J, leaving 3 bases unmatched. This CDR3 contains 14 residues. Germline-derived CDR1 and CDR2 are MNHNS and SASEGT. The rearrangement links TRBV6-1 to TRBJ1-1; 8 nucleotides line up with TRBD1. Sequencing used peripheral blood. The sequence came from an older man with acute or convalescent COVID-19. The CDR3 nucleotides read TGTGCCAGCAGTGAACTAACAGGGGGCACTGAAGCTTTCTTT. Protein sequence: CASSELTGGTEAFF.